These T cell receptor beta chains were read from a single sample in a study of shared T cell receptors in the human thymus. The data were produced by immunoSEQ multiplex PCR, yet TCRdb's version contains in-frame clones alone and is incomplete. The sample contains approximately 580,000 clones, approximately 78% of which appear only once. The same data also contributed to another study, on human thymus T cells.

The specimen was thymocytes. These receptors were collected from a boy in the first two years of life with a congenital heart defect. Each CDR3 is given with its conserved first and last residue. Fields, in order: V gene, CDR3 length, clone size, D gene, J gene, CDR3 protein, CDR3 DNA. A D gene is named only where the DNA matches it firmly. Clone size is stated in some rows and not others, as once, few, many or a class when expanded.

>TRBV9|13|few|-|TRBJ1-6
CASSGAARSPLHF
TGTGCCAGCAGCGGAGCAGCGCGTTCACCCCTCCACTTT
>TRBV28|15|few|TRBD1|TRBJ2-1
CASSPTGGSYNEQFF
TGTGCCAGCAGCCCTACAGGGGGGTCCTACAATGAGCAGTTCTTC
>TRBV5-1|14|-|-|TRBJ2-7
CASSLGAGPVEQYF
TGCGCCAGCAGCTTGGGGGCGGGACCGGTGGAGCAGTACTTC
>TRBV6-5|15|-|TRBD2|TRBJ2-1
CASSFSGSSYNEQFF
TGTGCCAGCAGTTTTAGCGGGAGCTCCTACAATGAGCAGTTCTTC
>TRBV2|21|-|-|TRBJ2-5
CASSEGGQGISGRAGAKTQYF
TGTGCCAGCAGTGAAGGGGGACAGGGGATAAGCGGGAGGGCCGGTGCGAAGACCCAGTACTTC
>TRBV27|17|-|-|TRBJ1-5
CASSLSGRSFSNQPQHF
TGTGCCAGCAGTTTATCGGGCAGATCCTTTAGCAATCAGCCCCAGCATTTT
>TRBV7-9|17|-|TRBD1|TRBJ2-1
CASSRDPTGLEYNEQFF
TGTGCCAGCAGCCGCGACCCGACAGGGTTGGAATACAATGAGCAGTTCTTC
>TRBV19|16|few|TRBD2|TRBJ2-3
CASSIGGRASTDTQYF
TGTGCCAGTAGTATAGGCGGGAGGGCTAGCACAGATACGCAGTATTTT
>TRBV13|17|-|TRBD2|TRBJ2-4
CASSLESLGGREAIQYF
TGTGCCAGCAGCTTAGAGAGCCTGGGGGGGCGGGAGGCCATTCAGTACTTC
>TRBV4-1|15|-|-|TRBJ2-1
CASSLGSPPYNEQFF
TGCGCCAGCAGCCTCGGGAGTCCGCCGTACAATGAGCAGTTCTTC
>TRBV4-3|15|-|TRBD2|TRBJ2-7
CASSPRLAGPYEQYF
TGCGCCAGCAGCCCGAGACTAGCGGGACCCTACGAGCAGTACTTC
>TRBV4-1|14|-|-|TRBJ1-1
CASSQATGNTEAFF
TGCGCCAGCAGCCAGGCAACAGGGAACACTGAAGCTTTCTTT
>TRBV12-5|24|-|TRBD2|TRBJ2-1
CASGLVLLIGSETSGGLGNNEQFF
TGTGCTAGTGGTTTGGTACTTCTGATTGGTTCCGAGACTAGCGGGGGACTGGGGAACAATGAGCAGTTCTTC
>TRBV28|15|-|TRBD1|TRBJ1-4
CASSPGTGYNEKLFF
TGTGCCAGCAGTCCCGGGACAGGTTATAATGAAAAACTGTTTTTT